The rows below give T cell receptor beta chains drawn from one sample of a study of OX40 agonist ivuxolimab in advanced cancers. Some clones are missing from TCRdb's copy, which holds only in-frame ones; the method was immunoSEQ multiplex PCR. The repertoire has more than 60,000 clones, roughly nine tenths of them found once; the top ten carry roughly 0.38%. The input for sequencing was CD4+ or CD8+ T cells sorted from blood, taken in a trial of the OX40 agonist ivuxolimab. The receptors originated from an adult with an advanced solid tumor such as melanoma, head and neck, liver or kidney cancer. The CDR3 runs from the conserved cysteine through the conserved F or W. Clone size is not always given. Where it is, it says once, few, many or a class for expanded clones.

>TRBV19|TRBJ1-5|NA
CASSILNGNSNQPQHF
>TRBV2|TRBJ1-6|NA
CASSPTGVDSPLHF
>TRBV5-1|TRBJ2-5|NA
CASRLGLAEETQYF
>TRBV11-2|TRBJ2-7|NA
CASSLDMGLPAREQYF
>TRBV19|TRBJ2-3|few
CASKGTSGVYGTQYF
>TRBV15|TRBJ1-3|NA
CATSRGGSGNTIYF
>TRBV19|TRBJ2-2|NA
CASSIGVTGGQTGELFF
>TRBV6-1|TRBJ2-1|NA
CASSEARGLAGDHQFF
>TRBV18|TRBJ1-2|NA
CASSPLINSEYGYTF
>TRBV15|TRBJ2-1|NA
CATGSSYYNEQFF
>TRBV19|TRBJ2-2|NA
CASSIREGPGELFF
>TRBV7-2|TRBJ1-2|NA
CASSATGGVGYGYTF
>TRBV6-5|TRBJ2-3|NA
CASRFRTASTDTQYF
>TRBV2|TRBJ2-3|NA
CASSQRTSTDTQYF
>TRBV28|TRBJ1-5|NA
CASSFRQVIYNQPQHF
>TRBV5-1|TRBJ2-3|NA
CASSSRAVTDTQYF
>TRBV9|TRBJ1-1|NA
CASSDATGNTEAFF
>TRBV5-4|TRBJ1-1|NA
CASSFPGAGTEAFF
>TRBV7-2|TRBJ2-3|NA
CASSLSNLAGLQYF
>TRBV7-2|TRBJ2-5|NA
CASSLGRNQETQYF
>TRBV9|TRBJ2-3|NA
CASSVGGTDTQYF
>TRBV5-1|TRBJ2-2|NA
CASSLGIAGELFF
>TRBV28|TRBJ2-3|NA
CASSPLAGSDTQYF